Listed below are T cell receptor beta chains from one sample, sequenced in a study of shared T cell receptors in the human thymus. Profiled with immunoSEQ multiplex PCR; TCRdb holds only in-frame clones, not every one. The data hold around 730,000 clones, with 80% to 90% observed a single time. The sample was also reused in another study, on human thymus T cells.

The sequenced sample was thymocytes. The receptors stem from a girl under three years old with a congenital heart defect. Both conserved end residues are part of each CDR3. The D gene is left open where the match is weak. Only some rows state a clone size, as once, few, many or a class for expanded clones.

clone_size	d_call	j_call	v_call	cdr3_nt	cdr3_aa
-	-	TRBJ1-1	TRBV5-1	TGCGCCAGCAGCTTGGGGTACAGAGAGAACACTGAAGCTTTCTTT	CASSLGYRENTEAFF
-	-	TRBJ2-1	TRBV5-1	TGCGCCAGCAGCTTTAAGACTACAGCAAGCAATGAGCAGTTCTTC	CASSFKTTASNEQFF
once	-	TRBJ1-2	TRBV5-1	TGCGCCAGCAGCTGGGAGGGCGCGGTCAGTGGCTACACCTTC	CASSWEGAVSGYTF
-	TRBD1	TRBJ1-6	TRBV4-3	TGCGCCAGCAGCCAAGACGGGCAGGGGGCTGGAGTAAGTAGTTCACCCCTCCACTTT	CASSQDGQGAGVSSSPLHF
-	-	TRBJ1-5	TRBV4-3	TGCGCCAGCAGCCAAGAACTGGGGCCGAACAATCAGCCCCAGCATTTT	CASSQELGPNNQPQHF
-	-	TRBJ1-1	TRBV5-6	TGTGCCAGCATAGGGGGGGGGAACACTGAAGCTTTCTTT	CASIGGGNTEAFF
few	-	TRBJ2-5	TRBV5-1	TGCGCCAGCAGCTGCAGGGGGGATTCCCAAGAGACCCAGTACTTC	CASSCRGDSQETQYF
-	TRBD1	TRBJ2-7	TRBV14	TGTGCCAGCAGCCTCTCGGACAGGGACTACGAGCAGTACTTC	CASSLSDRDYEQYF
-	TRBD1	TRBJ1-2	TRBV14	TGTGCCAGCAGCCGACGGACAGGGAGCGATGATAACTATGGCTACACCTTC	CASSRRTGSDDNYGYTF
-	TRBD1	TRBJ1-4	TRBV28	TGTGCCAGCAGTCCGACGGGACAGAATAATGAAAAACTGTTTTTT	CASSPTGQNNEKLFF
few	-	TRBJ2-1	TRBV7-8	TGTGCCAGCAGCTTAGCCGAACGGACCGCCAGGGTCCCTGAGGTTAATGAGCAGTTCTTC	CASSLAERTARVPEVNEQFF
once	TRBD2	TRBJ2-2	TRBV27	TGTGCCAGCGGACGAGAAGACCTGGGGCTAGCGGGGTCCCACCGGGGGACCGGGGAGCTGTTTTTT	CASGREDLGLAGSHRGTGELFF
once	-	TRBJ1-5	TRBV2	TGTGCCAGCCGAAACGGACAGCTCAATCAGCCCCAGCATTTT	CASRNGQLNQPQHF
-	-	TRBJ2-1	TRBV15	TGTGCCACCAGCCCTCTGACAGGTGGGGTCGAGCAGTTCTTC	CATSPLTGGVEQFF
few	-	TRBJ2-3	TRBV5-1	TGCGCCAGCAGCCGAGAAGAGGAAGGGGGAGGCACAGATACGCAGTATTTT	CASSREEEGGGTDTQYF
few	-	TRBJ1-3	TRBV18	TGTGCCAGCTCACCGACACCACAGTACTCTGGAAACACCATATATTTT	CASSPTPQYSGNTIYF
-	-	TRBJ2-3	TRBV7-8	TGTGCCAGCAGCTTAGTGCTGGAGCGCACAGATACGCAGTATTTT	CASSLVLERTDTQYF
-	-	TRBJ2-5	TRBV25-1	TGTGCCAGCAGTGACAGTAAAGAGACCCAGTACTTC	CASSDSKETQYF
-	TRBD2	TRBJ2-5	TRBV9	TGTGCCAGCAGCGTAGCTAGCGGGGGGGCAGAGACCCAGTACTTC	CASSVASGGAETQYF
-	TRBD1	TRBJ1-1	TRBV29-1	TGCAGCGTTGAATCACTGGGACAGGGACCGGTTGGGACTGAAGCTTTCTTT	CSVESLGQGPVGTEAFF
-	-	TRBJ1-2	TRBV30	TGTGCCTGGGCGCCCCAGGGTAACTATGGCTACACCTTC	CAWAPQGNYGYTF
-	-	TRBJ1-2	TRBV27	TGTGCCAGCAGTATAAGCTCAGACAAGTACTATGGCTACACCTTC	CASSISSDKYYGYTF
once	TRBD1	TRBJ1-2	TRBV27	TGTGCCAGCAGTCCACAGGGGGCGCGTGGCTACACCTTC	CASSPQGARGYTF
-	-	TRBJ1-3	TRBV9	TGTGCCAGCAGCGGCCCTTCCTCTCTAGTTGCATCTGGAAACACCATATATTTT	CASSGPSSLVASGNTIYF
-	TRBD1	TRBJ1-6	TRBV9	TGTGCCAGCAGCGCTTCCGGGACAGGGGGATCTAATTCACCCCTCCACTTT	CASSASGTGGSNSPLHF
-	-	TRBJ1-2	TRBV19	TGTGCCAGTAGGGTAACATACCACGGACAGTGGAACTATGGCTACACCTTC	CASRVTYHGQWNYGYTF
-	-	TRBJ2-7	TRBV6-5	TGTGCCAGCAGTTACTACCAGGGCTCCTACGAGCAGTACTTC	CASSYYQGSYEQYF
-	-	TRBJ1-3	TRBV28	TGTGCCAGCCTTAGGACAGCCGGAAACACCATATATTTT	CASLRTAGNTIYF
-	-	TRBJ1-6	TRBV10-3	TGTGCCATCAGGGAGGGGAGCACCTATAATTCACCCCTCCACTTT	CAIREGSTYNSPLHF
-	-	TRBJ1-2	TRBV7-9	TGTGCCAGCAGCCCGGGGGAAGGGAAGGATGGCTACACCTTC	CASSPGEGKDGYTF
-	-	TRBJ2-1	TRBV10-1	TGCGCCAGCAGTCCCGGACAGTCCGGGTGGGGTCGGTTCTTC	CASSPGQSGWGRFF
-	-	TRBJ1-6	TRBV13	TGTGCCAGCAGGAAGTTAGGGGTAATTCCCAATTCCCCCCTCCACTTT	CASRKLGVIPNSPLHF
-	-	TRBJ1-3	TRBV6-1	TGTGCCAGCAGTGAACCCTCTACAGTTCTCTCTGGAAACACCATATATTTT	CASSEPSTVLSGNTIYF
few	-	TRBJ1-2	TRBV20-1	TGCAGTGCTACCGCGGGCTATGGCTACACCTTC	CSATAGYGYTF
-	TRBD1	TRBJ1-1	TRBV6-1	TGTGCCAGCAGTATGGACAGGAGGAACACTGAAGCTTTCTTT	CASSMDRRNTEAFF
-	-	TRBJ1-5	TRBV1	TGCACCAGCAGGCAACCGGACAGGGATGTTCAGCCCCAGCATTTT	CTSRQPDRDVQPQHF
-	TRBD1	TRBJ2-4	TRBV7-9	TGTGCCAGCAGCTTAGGGATGCCGACAGGGGGAGTTATTCAGTACTTC	CASSLGMPTGGVIQYF
-	-	TRBJ1-5	TRBV5-8	TGTGCCAGCAGCTTGGTGCCAGCGAATCAGCCCCAGCATTTT	CASSLVPANQPQHF
-	TRBD1	TRBJ1-1	TRBV4-1	TGCGCCAGCAGCCAATGGGGGACCGGACAGGCGATCACTGAAGCTTTCTTT	CASSQWGTGQAITEAFF
-	TRBD1	TRBJ2-2	TRBV2	TGTGCCAGCAGTGTCGACGTGGGACAGCCTAACACCGGGGAGCTGTTTTTT	CASSVDVGQPNTGELFF